This T cell receptor (beta chain) emerged from a study of technical replicates of blood from a handful of donors. Produced via immunoSEQ multiplex PCR; TCRdb's table is partial and in-frame only. The sample shows 55,000 to 75,000 clones, approximately 83% of them seen only once. This TCR derives from a human donor in good health. Some clones in this sample may be carry-over from other donors' samples. The sample consisted of PBMCs.

CDR3 sequence: CASSSRTGDLNTEAFF. As DNA, the CDR3 is TGTGCCAGCAGCTCGAGGACAGGGGATTTGAACACTGAAGCTTTCTTT. J is TRBJ1-1 and V is TRBV11-2; 9 bases align to TRBD1. J gave up 0 bases and V 4 bases, and 6 bases lay outside the gene matches. The germline V gene has CDR1 SGHAT and CDR2 FQNNGV. The CDR3 runs 16 residues.